What follows are 9 T cell receptor beta chains derived from one specimen sequenced in a study of blood T cell repertoires in COVID-19. The data were produced by immunoSEQ multiplex PCR, yet TCRdb's version contains in-frame clones alone and is incomplete. This table has 250,000 to 300,000 clones, around 89% appearing once. Material for sequencing was peripheral blood. The receptor source for this set is an older woman with acute or convalescent COVID-19.

The J gene is TRBJ2-1, the V gene TRBV7-2; 13 bases are shared with TRBD2. Trimming took 5 bases from V and 9 from J; bases not matched to a gene: 10. Per germline, CDR1 SGHTA and CDR2 FQGNSA. This CDR3 contains 16 residues. CDR3: CASSTGLAGVAVEQFF. The CDR3 nucleotides read TGTGCCAGCAGCACTGGACTAGCGGGAGTGGCCGTTGAGCAGTTCTTC.

The table lists this clone with a count of one. The chain is built from TRBV7-6 and TRBJ2-7, with 10 bases lining up with TRBD1. The CDR3 extends over 15 amino acids. After removal of 5 bases from V and 4 bases from J, the junction contained 8 bases not matched to a gene. Germline V gene sequence: CDR1 SGHVS, CDR2 FNYEAQ. The CDR3 spells CASSQGDRGGYEQYF. The CDR3 bases are TGTGCCAGCAGCCAAGGGGACAGGGGTGGGTACGAGCAGTACTTC.

This rearrangement joins TRBV24-1 to TRBJ1-2, with D unclear. This CDR3 has 15 residues. The germline V gene encodes CDR1 KGHDR and CDR2 SFDVKD. V gave up 4 bases and J gave up 0 bases, with 11 bases separating them. In DNA form, the CDR3 reads TGTGCCACCAGTGAACCCGGGGTTACTAACTATGGCTACACCTTC. This sequence encodes CATSEPGVTNYGYTF.

This chain connects TRBV4-1 to TRBJ2-1; 15 nucleotides agree with TRBD2. The CDR3 totals 22 residues. Trimming cost V 0 bases and J 7 bases; bases outside gene matches: 19. From germline, CDR1 is MGHRA and CDR2 YSYEKL. The CDR3 sequence: CASSQERPRGLAGGGGGNEQFF. In DNA form, the CDR3 reads TGCGCCAGCAGCCAAGAGCGTCCCCGGGGACTAGCGGGAGGCGGGGGGGGGAATGAGCAGTTCTTC.

This chain connects TRBV15 to TRBJ1-2; maybe TRBD1 (5 bases). Germline V gene sequence: CDR1 LNHNV, CDR2 YYDKDF (reference sequence). The CDR3 spans 13 residues. Trimming took 3 bases from V and 3 from J, leaving 8 bases between them. CDR3 DNA: TGTGCCACCAGCAGGGGGCAGCACTATGGCTACACCTTC. Translation: CATSRGQHYGYTF. Full variable domain (missing parts from reference TRBV15 and TRBJ1-2): DAMVIQNPRYQVTQFGKPVTLSCSQTLNHNVMYWYQQKSSQAPKLLFHYYDKDFNNEADTPDNFQSRRPNTSFCFLDIRSPGLGDTAMYLCATSRGQHYGYTFGSGTRLTVV.

This chain links TRBV7-6 with TRBJ2-7; D is uncertain. The ends were cut back, 0 bases at V and 0 bases at J, with 6 bases in the middle. The length of the CDR3 is 14 residues. The germline CDR1 and CDR2 sequences are SGHVS and FNYEAQ. CDR3 sequence (DNA): TGTGCCAGCAGCTTAGCGGCATACTCCTACGAGCAGTACTTC. Translating gives CASSLAAYSYEQYF.

This chain's CDR3 is CASSTPRSGGSGELFF. In DNA form, the CDR3 reads TGTGCCAGCAGTACCCCTAGGAGCGGGGGATCTGGGGAGCTGTTTTTT. V and J are TRBV28 and TRBJ2-2, with 8 bases lining up with TRBD2. The junction had 13 bases not matched to a gene; V was cut back by 5 bases and J by 8 bases. CDR1 and CDR2 from the germline V gene are MDHEN and SYDVKM. CDR3 size: 16 residues.

The chain is built from TRBV28 and TRBJ2-5, with TRBD1 as a possible D gene (6 bases). Trimming removed 9 bases from V and 4 bases from J, with 18 bases in between. From germline, CDR1 is MDHEN and CDR2 SYDVKM. This CDR3 comprises 14 residues. The CDR3 loop is CARKSYRAGETQYF. CDR3 nucleotide sequence: TGTGCCAGAAAATCCTACAGGGCGGGAGAGACCCAGTACTTC.

This chain uses TRBV29-1 with TRBJ1-1, with a tentative D call TRBD1 (5 bases). The length of the CDR3 is 14 residues. V gave up 7 bases and J gave up 1 base, with 16 bases separating them. Germline V lookup: CDR1 SQVTM, CDR2 ANQGSEA. The CDR3 DNA sequence: TGCAGCGCCGGCCGGGGGGTCGGGAACACTGAAGCTTTCTTT. Its translation: CSAGRGVGNTEAFF.